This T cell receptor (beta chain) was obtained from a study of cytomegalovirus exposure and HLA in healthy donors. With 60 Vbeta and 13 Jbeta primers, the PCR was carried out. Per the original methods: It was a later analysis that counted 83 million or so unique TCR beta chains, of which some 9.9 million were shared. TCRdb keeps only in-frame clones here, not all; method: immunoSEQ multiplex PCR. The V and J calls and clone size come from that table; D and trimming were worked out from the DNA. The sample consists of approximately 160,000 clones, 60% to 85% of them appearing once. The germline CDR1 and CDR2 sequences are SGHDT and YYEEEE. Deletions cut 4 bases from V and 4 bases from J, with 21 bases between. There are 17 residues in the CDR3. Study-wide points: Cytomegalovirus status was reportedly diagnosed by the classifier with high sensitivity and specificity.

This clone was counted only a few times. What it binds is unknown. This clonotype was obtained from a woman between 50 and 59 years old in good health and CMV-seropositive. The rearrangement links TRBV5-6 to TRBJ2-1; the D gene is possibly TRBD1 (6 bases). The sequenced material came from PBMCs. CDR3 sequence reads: CASSRRATGTPYNEQFF. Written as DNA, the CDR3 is TGTGCCAGCAGCAGAAGAGCTACCGGGACACCGTACAATGAGCAGTTCTTC.